These 15 T cell receptor beta chains originate from one sample sequenced in a study of cytomegalovirus exposure and HLA in healthy donors (dated by TCRdb to 2015 to 2018). The library was made by the immunoSEQ multiplex PCR assay. The multiplex PCR relied on a mix of 60 forward primers for TCR Vbeta segments and 13 reverse primers for TCR Jbeta segments. TCRdb's version of the immuneACCESS table is confined to in-frame rearrangements and falls short of the full clone set. An unresolved V gene accounts for under half of the shortfall where checked; the remainder is of unknown origin. This sample has more than 95,000 clones in its table, and roughly 80% of those were observed once. The top ten clonotypes cover roughly 4.1% of the sample. The sample taken for sequencing was PBMCs. These receptor sequences come from a young man in good health and CMV-seropositive.

The chain is built from TRBV13 and TRBJ2-4, with D tentatively TRBD1 (5 bases). The V end lost 5 bases, the J end lost 8 bases, and 16 bases lay between the germline ends. This CDR3 has 14 amino acids. Looked up from germline, CDR1 is PRHDT and CDR2 is FYEKMQ (reference sequence). CDR3 sequence reads: CASSPRQGVDIQYF. The DNA for the CDR3 is TGTGCCAGCAGCCCCCGGCAGGGTGTGGACATTCAGTACTTC.

CDR3 DNA: TGTGCCAGCAGCTCGTTACAGGGGAATCAGCCCCAGCATTTT. It is translated as CASSSLQGNQPQHF. The chain joins TRBV7-9 to TRBJ1-5, with 7 bases lining up with TRBD1. The V segment lost 4 bases and the J segment 4 bases; nucleotides outside the gene matches: 4. Per the germline V gene, CDR1 is SEHNR and CDR2 is FQNEAQ (reference sequence). This CDR3 is built from 14 residues. Full variable domain (missing parts from reference TRBV7-9 and TRBJ1-5): DTGVSQNPRHKITKRGQNVTFRCDPISEHNRLYWYRQTLGQGPEFLTYFQNEAQLEKSRLLSDRFSAERPKGSFSTLEIQRTEQGDSAMYLCASSSLQGNQPQHFGDGTRLSIL.

As concerns this clone: No DNA is shown, since the ends of the CDR3 on it are uncertain; the CDR3 is the one TCRdb lists. The chain joins TRBV6-5 to TRBJ2-2; the table gives TRBD2 as D, unverified against the DNA. CDR1 is MNHEY and CDR2 is SVGAGI in the germline V gene. Both ends counted, the CDR3 spans 14 residues. CDR3 residues: CASSSSGGTGGLFF.

The rearrangement links TRBV5-6 to TRBJ1-1, with D maybe TRBD1 (5 bases). Germline assignment: CDR1 SGHDT and CDR2 YYEEEE. The CDR3 spans 13 residues. V lost 4 bases to trimming and J lost 6 bases, with 13 bases between them. The CDR3 sequence is CASSPRDLPEAFF. The CDR3 DNA follows: TGTGCCAGCAGCCCTCGGGACTTACCTGAAGCTTTCTTT.

V is TRBV5-4 and J is TRBJ1-2; D is perhaps TRBD1 (5 bases). This CDR3 comprises 13 residues. The V end was cut by 0 bases, the J end by 8 bases, with 11 bases between. The germline gives CDR1 SGHNT, CDR2 YYREEE (reference sequence). The CDR3 here is CASSLEQDDGYTF. CDR3 in DNA: TGTGCCAGCAGCTTGGAACAGGACGACGGCTACACCTTC. The full variable domain, rest sourced from reference TRBV5-4 and TRBJ1-2, is ETGVTQSPTHLIKTRGQQVTLRCSSQSGHNTVSWYQQALGQGPQFIFQYYREEENGRGNFPPRFSGLQFPNYSSELNVNALELDDSALYLCASSLEQDDGYTFGSGTRLTVV.

Notes on this clone: Other DNA sequences in the same sample also yield this CDR3. The chain joins TRBV9 to TRBJ2-7, with D perhaps matching TRBD1 (5 bases). Germline CDR1 reads SGDLS; CDR2 reads YYNGEE. The germline V and J ends were trimmed by 0 bases and 1 base, with 8 bases remaining between them. This CDR3 contains 14 residues. The CDR3 sequence is CASSVGGESYEQYF. In nucleotides, the CDR3 is TGTGCCAGCAGCGTAGGGGGCGAGTCCTACGAGCAGTACTTC.

This clone showed up just once. The J gene is TRBJ2-3, the V gene TRBV5-1, with 9 bases that match TRBD2. V was clipped by 4 bases and J by 3 bases; unmatched bases: 9. Germline V lookup: CDR1 SGHRS, CDR2 YFSETQ. The CDR3 contains 16 residues. The CDR3 sequence: CASSKIASGITDTQYF. The CDR3 DNA sequence: TGCGCCAGCAGCAAGATTGCTAGCGGGATTACAGATACGCAGTATTTT.

The chain has TRBV5-1 and TRBJ2-2; TRBD1 agrees at 9 bases. Germline V gene sequence: CDR1 SGHRS, CDR2 YFSETQ. V lost 3 bases, J lost 7 bases, and 10 bases stayed unmatched. This CDR3 has 16 amino acids. CDR3 coding DNA: TGCGCCAGCAGCTATTCCGGGACAGGGTCGGGCGGGGAGCTGTTTTTT. Its protein product is CASSYSGTGSGGELFF.

The CDR3 region has the DNA TGTGCCAGTAGTCACGACAGGGCCGGGGAGCTGTTTTTT. Translated: CASSHDRAGELFF. The rearrangement joins TRBV19 to TRBJ2-2; 7 nucleotides line up with TRBD1. CDR1 and CDR2 from the germline V gene are LNHDA and SQIVND (reference sequence). Trimming cost V 5 bases and J 6 bases; bases outside gene matches: 3. The CDR3 has 13 amino acids.

The gene calls are TRBV11-2 and TRBJ1-1, with TRBD1 as a possible D gene (5 bases). V was shortened by 6 bases and J by 11 bases, with 22 bases between the two germline ends. Per germline, CDR1 SGHAT and CDR2 FQNNGV. The CDR3 is 14 amino acids. CDR3 nucleotide sequence: TGTGCCAGCAGTTATAACCCAGGGCAGGGAGGGGCTTTCTTT. Translation: CASSYNPGQGGAFF. The whole variable domain, remainder taken from reference TRBV11-2 and TRBJ1-1, is EAGVAQSPRYKIIEKRQSVAFWCNPISGHATLYWYQQILGQGPKLLIQFQNNGVVDDSQLPKDRFSAERLKGVDSTLKIQPAKLEDSAVYLCASSYNPGQGGAFFGQGTRLTVV.

The chain combines TRBV4-3 with TRBJ2-1; TRBD2 matches at 8 bases. Looked up from germline, CDR1 is LGHNA and CDR2 is YSLEER. The CDR3 is 12 amino acids. V lost 3 bases, J lost 14 bases, and 6 bases stayed unmatched. CDR3 sequence: CASSHVAGQKFF. In DNA form, the CDR3 reads TGCGCCAGCAGCCATGTAGCGGGGCAGAAGTTCTTC.

This chain joins TRBV30 and TRBJ1-1, with unresolved D. V lost 2 bases to trimming and J lost 7 bases, with 11 bases between them. The CDR3 spans 12 residues. Germline V gives CDR1 GTSNPN, CDR2 SVGIG (reference sequence). The CDR3: CAWSRSGIEAFF. The CDR3 DNA sequence: TGTGCCTGGAGTAGATCTGGCATTGAAGCTTTCTTT.

The chain has TRBV30 and TRBJ2-3, with D possibly TRBD2 on 7 matching bases. V was shortened by 8 bases and J by 0 bases, with 9 bases between the two germline ends. Germline-derived CDR1 and CDR2 are GTSNPN and SVGIG (reference sequence). CDR3 size: 12 residues. The CDR3 loop reads CARGASTDTQYF. The CDR3, as DNA: TGTGCCCGGGGGGCTAGCACAGATACGCAGTATTTT.

J is TRBJ2-3 and V is TRBV27; 9 bases match TRBD2. This CDR3 spans 16 amino acids. CDR1 is MNHEY, CDR2 SMNVEV, per germline (reference sequence). The V segment lost 3 bases and the J segment 5 bases; nucleotides outside the gene matches: 9. This chain's CDR3 is CASSFYSGGGIDTQYF. The DNA of the CDR3 is TGTGCCAGCAGTTTCTATAGCGGGGGTGGGATAGATACGCAGTATTTT.

The V call is TRBV5-1, the J call TRBJ2-7; D is perhaps TRBD2 (6 bases). The CDR3 sequence is 14 residues long. The germline CDR1 and CDR2 sequences are SGHRS and YFSETQ. The V end lost 0 bases, the J end lost 6 bases, and 13 bases lay between the germline ends. The CDR3 DNA reads as TGCGCCAGCAGCTTGGCCGGGGGAGACCTCGAGCAGTACTTC. Its protein product is CASSLAGGDLEQYF.